The clone carrying this T cell receptor beta chain has just a few counts. The antigen is unknown. The data belong to a study of cytomegalovirus exposure and HLA in healthy donors. Points from the study as a whole: A later analysis found common viral pathogens apparently linked to several of the most significant clusters.

CDR1 is SGHRS and CDR2 is YFSETQ in the germline V gene. Trimming stripped 1 base from V and 3 bases from J, with 10 bases between. The CDR3 length is 14 residues. 13 Jbeta primers and 60 Vbeta primers were used for the PCR. The protocol was immunoSEQ multiplex PCR, while the TCRdb copy is restricted to in-frame clones and leaves out a portion. The table has a few hundred thousand clones, about 80% seen once; the top ten hold approximately 3%. Material for sequencing was PBMCs. This TCR derives from a woman between 25 and 40 years old in good health and CMV-seronegative. This chain joins TRBV5-1 and TRBJ2-5; possibly TRBD2 for D (6 bases). The CDR3: CASSLFGSEETQYF. CDR3 nucleotides: TGCGCCAGCAGCTTGTTCGGGAGTGAAGAGACCCAGTACTTC.